This T cell receptor beta chain was recorded in a study of neurological immune-mediated disorders. Each CDR3 protein is one row after TCRdb ran MiXCR on the 5' RACE reads. The sample includes 55,000 to 75,000 distinct CDR3 sequences, approximately 5.2% seen only once; the top ten take about 3%. Study results and limitations: HTLV-1-associated myelopathy displayed the greatest TCR clonal expansion, and multiple sclerosis exhibited the smallest, lower than that of healthy controls. None of the CDR3 amino acid sequences found in expanded clones was shared across subjects. This suggests that the TCR-beta repertoires were private in all groups.

This clonotype turned up a few times. Its antigen is not identified. The sample was PBMCs. This sequence originates from a woman in her thirties with multiple sclerosis.

The CDR3 here is CSATERDTEAFF. The DNA of the CDR3 is TGCAGTGCAACTGAAAGGGATACTGAAGCTTTCTTT. V and J are TRBV20-1 and TRBJ1-1; D is uncertain. Germline V lookup: CDR1 DFQATT, CDR2 SNEGSKA (reference sequence). This CDR3 is built from 12 residues. The ends were cut back, 6 bases at V and 5 bases at J, with 13 bases in the middle.